These 15 T cell receptor beta chains came from one sample sequenced in a study of blood T cells in healthy people across ages. Using a J-beta primer mix together with a sample-barcoded 5' primer, a second PCR was run for roughly 7 to 12 cycles. TCRdb processed the 5' RACE reads anew with MiXCR; each CDR3 protein has one entry. Among some 290,000 distinct CDR3 sequences, 25% to 30% were seen once, and the ten largest hold approximately 29%. Sequenced: blood. These receptors were taken from a woman in her sixties or seventies in good health.

At least ten counts were recorded for this clonotype. CDR3 DNA: TGCGCCAGCAGCTTGGTGGGAGACTTCCAAGAGACCCAGTACTTC. The encoded protein is CASSLVGDFQETQYF. The V gene is TRBV5-1, the J gene TRBJ2-5; tentatively, D is TRBD2 (5 bases). Trimming shortened V by 0 bases and J by 1 base, and 10 bases separated the two germline ends. Germline lookup yields CDR1 SGHRS and CDR2 YFSETQ. The CDR3 runs to 15 residues.

This clonotype was found a few times. The J gene is TRBJ1-5, the V gene TRBV20-1, with a weak D call TRBD1 (5 bases). CDR1 DFQATT and CDR2 SNEGSKA come from the germline V gene (reference sequence). The CDR3 totals 11 residues. The V end lost 3 bases, the J end lost 14 bases, and 14 bases lay between the germline ends. CDR3 sequence (DNA): TGCAGTGCTAGCCTGCGAGGGGTGAAGCATTTT. Translated, it gives CSASLRGVKHF.

About this clonotype itself: Germline is not matched at one junction end, which may reflect a read error. The chain is built from TRBV12-3 or TRBV12-4 and TRBJ1-2, with 7 bases matching TRBD1. The CDR3 totals 12 residues. CDR3 bases: TGTGCCAGCAGCCGATCCATTACAGGGGCTGCCTTC. This codes for CASSRSITGAAF.

This clonotype was seen only a few times. The chain carries TRBV20-1 and TRBJ1-4; 9 nucleotides line up with TRBD1. This CDR3 is built from 13 residues. The germline V gene has CDR1 DFQATT and CDR2 SNEGSKA (reference sequence). The trim removed 6 bases at V and 8 bases at J, leaving 7 bases unmatched. CDR3: CSAEDRGREKLFF. DNA for the CDR3: TGCAGTGCCGAGGACAGGGGCAGAGAAAAACTGTTTTTT.

As DNA, the CDR3 is TGTGCCAGCAAACAGGGGGCCAGGGACTATGGCTACACCTTC. Its translation is CASKQGARDYGYTF. The chain carries TRBV6-5 and TRBJ1-2; 9 positions agree with TRBD1. V was clipped by 7 bases and J by 3 bases; unmatched bases: 6. This CDR3 has 14 amino acids. Germline lookup yields CDR1 MNHEY and CDR2 SVGAGI.

This clonotype was seen more than once but under ten times. The missing conserved phenylalanine or tryptophan at the end of this CDR3 makes a read error likely. The chain has TRBV28 and TRBJ1-4, with a possible D match to TRBD1 (6 bases). In germline, CDR1 is MDHEN, CDR2 SYDVKM. The germline V and J ends were trimmed by 4 bases and 0 bases, with 12 bases remaining between them. The CDR3 has 16 residues. The CDR3 region is CASSSLSGATNEKLFL. CDR3 sequence (DNA): TGTGCCAGCAGTTCCCTCTCAGGGGCAACTAATGAAAAACTGTTTCTT.

In its sample, this clonotype was seen many times. This chain uses TRBV5-4 with TRBJ2-1; TRBD2 aligns across 13 bases. Germline trimming cut 1 base from V and 7 bases from J; bases unmatched to any gene: 5. This CDR3 is 16 amino acids long. Germline loops: CDR1 SGHNT, CDR2 YYREEE (reference sequence). CDR3 sequence: CASSLRGTSGANEQFF. Here the CDR3 DNA reads TGTGCCAGCAGCTTGAGAGGGACTAGCGGGGCGAATGAGCAGTTCTTC.

V gene TRBV24-1 combines with J gene TRBJ2-5, with 8 bases lining up with TRBD1. The CDR3 runs 14 residues. Germline CDR1 KGHDR, CDR2 SFDVKD. With 4 bases clipped from V and 3 bases from J, the junction kept 3 bases outside the gene matches. The CDR3, as DNA: TGTGCCACCAGTGACCCGACAGGGGAAGAGACCCAGTACTTC. Translating gives CATSDPTGEETQYF.

The chain couples TRBV20-1 to TRBJ2-7; weak D call: TRBD2 (7 bases). This CDR3 has 16 amino acids. The ends were cut back, 6 bases at V and 3 bases at J, with 24 bases in the middle. Germline loops: CDR1 DFQATT, CDR2 SNEGSKA (reference sequence). The CDR3 is CSARLPSRGGLYEQYF. The DNA for the CDR3 is TGCAGTGCGAGGTTACCCTCGAGGGGGGGTCTCTACGAGCAGTACTTC.

The genes are TRBV11-2 and TRBJ2-3, with 9 nucleotides matching TRBD1. The trim removed 1 base at V and 8 bases at J, leaving 1 base unmatched. CDR3 length: 13 amino acids. Germline CDR1 and CDR2: SGHAT and FQNNGV. Here the CDR3 DNA reads TGTGCCAGCAGCTTAGGGACAGGGGCTACGCAGTATTTT. Translated, it gives CASSLGTGATQYF.

This chain links TRBV28 with TRBJ1-4; maybe TRBD1 (6 bases). Germline V gene lookup returns CDR1 MDHEN and CDR2 SYDVKM. Trimming took off 5 bases at V and 0 bases at J, with 13 bases between the two ends. This CDR3 contains 16 residues. The CDR3 DNA reads TGTGCCAGCAGTGGATGGACAGCTACAACTAATGAAAAACTGTTTTTT. As protein: CASSGWTATTNEKLFF.

The V gene is TRBV28, the J gene TRBJ2-7, with TRBD2 identical over 7 bases. The better agreement between TRBJ2-1 and the DNA end casts doubt on the J call. The CDR3 runs to 15 residues. Looked up from germline, CDR1 is MDHEN and CDR2 is SYDVKM. CDR3 residues: CASSSAGTGNNEQFF. In DNA form, the CDR3 reads TGTGCCAGCAGTTCAGCGGGAACGGGAAACAATGAGCAGTTCTTC.

This clonotype was observed at least ten times. The rearrangement joins TRBV4-2 to TRBJ1-2; D is unclear. The V gene's germline CDR1 is LGHNA and CDR2 YNFKEQ. V lost 5 bases and J 7 bases, leaving 14 bases between the germline ends. The CDR3 is 13 residues long. The CDR3 nucleotides read TGTGCCAGCAGCTCCCAGAGGGAAAGTGGCTACACCTTC. This encodes CASSSQRESGYTF.

This clonotype was detected only a few times. This chain connects TRBV5-1 to TRBJ2-1; 11 bases are shared with TRBD2. The CDR3 extends over 17 amino acids. Trimming at V came to 0 bases and at J to 5 bases, leaving 7 bases not matched to a gene. CDR1 and CDR2 from the germline V gene are SGHRS and YFSETQ. The CDR3 DNA sequence: TGCGCCAGCAGCTTGGAGAGAGGACTAGCGGGTAACAATGAGCAGTTCTTC. Protein product: CASSLERGLAGNNEQFF.

The CDR3 nucleotides are TGTGCCAGCAGTTTATCACGCGGGCGGGAGACCCAGTACTTC. It translates to CASSLSRGRETQYF. The chain combines TRBV28 with TRBJ2-5; D may be TRBD2 (5 bases). Trimming left V 1 base short and J 5 bases short, with 11 bases between. CDR3 length: 14 residues. CDR1 is MDHEN and CDR2 is SYDVKM in the germline V gene. The full variable domain, its missing parts supplied by reference TRBV28 and TRBJ2-5, is DVKVTQSSRYLVKRTGEKVFLECVQDMDHENMFWYRQDPGLGLRLIYFSYDVKMKEKGDIPEGYSVSREKKERFSLILESASTNQTSMYLCASSLSRGRETQYFGPGTRLLVL.